The rows below give T cell receptor beta chains drawn from one sample of a study of cytomegalovirus exposure and HLA in healthy donors. TCRdb's copy holds only in-frame clones and misses some; the assay was immunoSEQ multiplex PCR. The sample lists around 150,000 clones, about 80% occurring once. Sequenced: PBMCs. The receptors were sampled from a woman in her 40s in good health and CMV-seronegative. Both conserved end residues are part of each CDR3. The D gene is left open where the match is weak.

D	V	J	DNA	CDR3
-	TRBV7-9	TRBJ2-7	TGTGCCAGCAGCTTAGTAGGAGGTTACGAGCAGTACTTC	CASSLVGGYEQYF
-	TRBV4-1	TRBJ1-3	TGCGCCAGCAGCCAAGTGGGCGCTGGAAACACCATATATTTT	CASSQVGAGNTIYF
-	TRBV27	TRBJ1-1	TGTGCCAGCAGTTTACACGGTATGAACACTGAAGCTTTCTTT	CASSLHGMNTEAFF
TRBD2	TRBV5-1	TRBJ2-1	TGCGCCAGCAGCTTTTTAGCGGGGGTCTACAATGAGCAGTTCTTC	CASSFLAGVYNEQFF
-	TRBV6-5	TRBJ2-7	TGTGCCAGCAGCCAAGGACTCGACTACGAGCAGTACTTC	CASSQGLDYEQYF
-	TRBV19	TRBJ1-2	TGTGCCAGTAGTTGGGGAGGAGAAGGCTACACCTTC	CASSWGGEGYTF
-	TRBV5-6	TRBJ2-4	TGTGCCAGCAGCTTGGTGGGGGGGGCCTACAGGGAATACTTC	CASSLVGGAYREYF
-	TRBV29-1	TRBJ1-1	TGCAGCGTTGATATGGGTTGGGCGAACACTGAAGCTTTCTTT	CSVDMGWANTEAFF
TRBD2	TRBV6-4	TRBJ2-1	TGTGCCAGCAGTGAAAGCGGGGGGGCCTCGAATGAGCAGTTCTTC	CASSESGGASNEQFF
-	TRBV11-3	TRBJ2-5	TGTGCCAGCAGCTTAGACGCCGAGAGAACCCAGTACTTC	CASSLDAERTQYF
-	TRBV11-2	TRBJ2-7	TGTGCCAGCAGCTTAGTTCTACAGAGCTCCTACGAGCAGTACTTC	CASSLVLQSSYEQYF
-	TRBV21-1	TRBJ1-5	TGTGCCAGCACGGGTCAGCCCCAGCATTTT	CASTGQPQHF
-	TRBV11-3	TRBJ1-1	TGTGCCAGCAGCTTAATGGCGAACACTGAAGCTTTCTTT	CASSLMANTEAFF
-	TRBV19	TRBJ2-7	TGTGCCAGTAGTATGGGGGGGCCCACCTACGAGCAGTACTTC	CASSMGGPTYEQYF
-	TRBV6-1	TRBJ1-2	TGTGCCAGCAGTGAAGCACGGGGACTGTTCCAGGGCTACACCTTC	CASSEARGLFQGYTF